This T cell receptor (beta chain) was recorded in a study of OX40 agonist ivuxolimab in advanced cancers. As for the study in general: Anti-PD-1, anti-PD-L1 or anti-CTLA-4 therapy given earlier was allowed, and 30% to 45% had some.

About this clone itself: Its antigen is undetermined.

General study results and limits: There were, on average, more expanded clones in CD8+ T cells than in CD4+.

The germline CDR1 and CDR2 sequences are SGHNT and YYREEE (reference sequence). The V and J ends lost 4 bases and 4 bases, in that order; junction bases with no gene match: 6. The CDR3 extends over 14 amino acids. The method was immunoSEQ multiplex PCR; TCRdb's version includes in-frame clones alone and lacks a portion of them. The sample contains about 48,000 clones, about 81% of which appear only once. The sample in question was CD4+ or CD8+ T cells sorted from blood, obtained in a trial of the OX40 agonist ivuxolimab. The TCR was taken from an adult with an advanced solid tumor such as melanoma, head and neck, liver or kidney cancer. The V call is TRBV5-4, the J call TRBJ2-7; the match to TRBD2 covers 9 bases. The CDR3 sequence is CASSEAGGGYEQYF. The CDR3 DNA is TGTGCCAGCAGCGAGGCGGGAGGGGGGTACGAGCAGTACTTC.